These 10 T cell receptor beta chains originate from one sample sequenced in a study of T-cell reconstitution after alpha-beta-depleted transplantation in children. During its preparation, the TCRbeta library received unique molecular identifiers. TCRdb used MiXCR to reprocess the PCR reads, holding one entry per CDR3 protein. Of about 440,000 distinct CDR3 sequences listed, around two fifths are singletons. This specimen consisted of PBMCs, obtained before TCRalphabeta/CD19-depleted stem cell transplant. The source of these receptors is a girl aged 2 to 9 with aplastic anemia, due to receive a stem cell transplant.

With respect to this clonotype: No conserved phenylalanine or tryptophan is present at the end of the CDR3, so a read error is the likely explanation. The DNA is left out, because the CDR3 cannot be placed on it with certainty; the CDR3 is given as TCRdb lists it. The chain links TRBV25-1 to TRBJ2-7; TRBD1, the table's D call, was not compared with the DNA. Per the germline V gene, CDR1 is MGHDK and CDR2 is SYGVNS. The CDR3 totals 13 residues, both ends included. The CDR3 loop reads CASSAQPGQPPFL.

This clonotype was picked up a small number of times. This chain links TRBV15 with TRBJ2-5; TRBD2 aligns across 8 bases. The CDR3 is 14 residues long. The J segment lost 3 bases and the V segment lost 11 bases, leaving 11 bases of the junction unmatched. Germline values: CDR1 LNHNV, CDR2 YYDKDF (reference sequence). The CDR3 coding sequence is TGTGCCGCCCGGGCGGGGGGCCTGAAAGAGACCCAGTACTTC. This sequence encodes CAARAGGLKETQYF.

This clonotype was observed at least ten times. V gene TRBV12-3 or TRBV12-4 combines with J gene TRBJ2-5; D ambiguous. The length of the CDR3 is 12 residues. Trimming left V 2 bases short and J 4 bases short, with 5 bases between. As DNA, the CDR3 is TGTGCCAGCAGTTTAATCGCAGAGACCCAGTACTTC. Its translation is CASSLIAETQYF.

This chain connects TRBV20-1 to TRBJ2-1; D remains ambiguous. Trimming pared 0 bases from V and 8 bases from J, leaving 8 bases between. The CDR3 runs 12 residues. Germline assignment: CDR1 DFQATT and CDR2 SNEGSKA (reference sequence). CDR3 sequence: CSARDFSYEQFF. The CDR3 coding sequence is TGCAGTGCTAGAGACTTTAGCTATGAGCAGTTCTTC.

This clonotype was detected only a few times. The rearrangement uses TRBV20-1 and TRBJ2-3; 9 nucleotides agree with TRBD2. The CDR3 extends over 15 amino acids. Germline loops: CDR1 DFQATT, CDR2 SNEGSKA (reference sequence). The ends lost 3 bases at V and 2 bases at J; junction bases unmatched: 6. The CDR3 spells CSASPPSGITDTQYF. The CDR3 DNA reads TGCAGTGCTAGCCCCCCTAGCGGGATCACAGATACGCAGTATTTT.

This clonotype was seen more than once but under ten times. A much larger clone differs by one base, so this may be a read error. This chain joins TRBV29-1 and TRBJ2-5; D is perhaps TRBD1 (5 bases). Trimming removed 6 bases at V and 1 base at J, with 6 bases between. The CDR3 is 11 residues long. CDR1 and CDR2 (germline): SQVTM, ANQGSEA. The CDR3 DNA reads as TGCAGCGTGACAGTCCAAGAGACCCAGTACTTC. This codes for CSVTVQETQYF.

This clonotype was recorded a few times. The rearrangement links TRBV6-1 to TRBJ1-5, with D perhaps matching TRBD1 (6 bases). Trimming took 6 bases from V and 1 from J, leaving 16 bases between them. This CDR3 has 16 residues. Germline CDR1 MNHNS, CDR2 SASEGT. Written as DNA, the CDR3 is TGTGCCAGCAGCCCCGCTCGGAGGGGGAGCAATCAGCCCCAGCATTTT. Translating gives CASSPARRGSNQPQHF.

A remark on this clonotype: At one boundary the junction diverges from the germline segment, which might be a read error. The V and J genes are TRBV20-1 and TRBJ2-7; no firm D call. CDR3 length: 12 amino acids. CDR1 is DFQATT and CDR2 is SNEGSKA in the germline V gene (reference sequence). The CDR3 loop reads CSARDDSSEQYF. CDR3 DNA sequence: TGCAGTGCTAGAGATGACTCCTCCGAGCAGTACTTC.

The chain uses TRBV29-1 and TRBJ1-5; TRBD1 is a possible D gene (6 bases). CDR3 length: 14 residues. The ends were cut back, 6 bases at V and 1 base at J, with 13 bases in the middle. The germline V gene has CDR1 SQVTM and CDR2 ANQGSEA. The chain's CDR3 is CSVAWGASNQPQHF. CDR3 in DNA: TGCAGCGTAGCTTGGGGGGCCAGCAATCAGCCCCAGCATTTT.

On this clonotype: A much larger clonotype is one base distant, so this may be a read error. The chain employs TRBV6-5 and TRBJ2-2, with TRBD1 identical over 8 bases. The junction had 3 bases not matched to a gene; V was cut back by 4 bases and J by 5 bases. The CDR3 spans 14 residues. The germline V gene has CDR1 MNHEY and CDR2 SVGAGI. This chain's CDR3 is CASSSQGVTGELFF. CDR3 in DNA: TGTGCCAGCAGTTCACAGGGGGTGACCGGGGAGCTGTTTTTT.